This TCR beta chain is drawn from a study of blood T cells in healthy people across ages. Details on this clonotype: Its cognate antigen is unknown.

A J-beta primer mix and a sample-barcoded 5' primer were used in a second PCR of about 7 to 12 cycles. MiXCR was run by TCRdb on the 5' RACE reads, yielding one entry per CDR3 protein. The data show roughly 860,000 distinct CDR3 sequences, 60% to 80% seen once. V was trimmed by 2 bases and J by 0 bases, leaving 13 bases between them. The CDR3 loop spans 17 amino acids. The germline CDR1 and CDR2 sequences are MDHEN and SYDVKM. Whenever a sample was processed, at least 6.5 million PBMCs were isolated. Overall study findings and caveats: The study found more naive CD4+ cells and higher diversity in long-lived than aged donors. Diversity of TCR beta per million T cells declined in a roughly linear way with age.

This receptor was obtained from a man aged 25-45 years in good health. The chain uses TRBV28 and TRBJ2-2, with D possibly being TRBD1 (6 bases). Specimen: blood. The CDR3 spells CASSLRGHYANTGELFF. DNA of the CDR3: TGTGCCAGCAGTTTAAGGGGACACTATGCGAACACCGGGGAGCTGTTTTTT.